A selection of T cell receptor beta chains follows, all from one sample in a study of cytomegalovirus exposure and HLA in healthy donors. Profiling relied on immunoSEQ multiplex PCR, and the TCRdb table lists in-frame clones only, not all of them. The sample shows roughly 50,000 clones, about nine tenths of them seen only once. Sequencing was done on a sample of PBMCs. These TCRs come from a man aged 18 to 35 in good health and CMV-seronegative. Each CDR3 is given with its conserved first and last residue. The D gene is left open where the match is weak. A row's size may be missing; if present it is once, few, many or a size class.

abundance	j_gene	d_gene	v_gene	CDR3aa	CDR3nt
-	TRBJ1-2	TRBD1	TRBV4-3	CASSQVWDRGQGYTF	TGCGCCAGCAGCCAAGTCTGGGACAGGGGGCAAGGCTACACCTTC
-	TRBJ2-1	TRBD2	TRBV4-1	CASSWGLAGAGEQFF	TGCGCCAGCAGCTGGGGACTAGCGGGCGCCGGTGAGCAGTTCTTC
-	TRBJ2-1	-	TRBV6-4	CASSPGGINEQFF	TGTGCCAGCAGCCCAGGGGGGATAAATGAGCAGTTCTTC
-	TRBJ2-2	-	TRBV5-1	CASSSTGGTANTGELFF	TGCGCCAGCAGCTCGACCGGCGGGACAGCGAACACCGGGGAGCTGTTTTTT
-	TRBJ2-5	-	TRBV2	CASSTIETQYF	TGTGCCAGCAGTACTATAGAGACCCAGTACTTC
-	TRBJ2-5	-	TRBV7-8	CASSLAVDQGETQYF	TGTGCCAGCAGCTTAGCGGTCGACCAGGGGGAGACCCAGTACTTC
-	TRBJ2-1	TRBD2	TRBV5-1	CASSVIPGTSGNNEQFF	TGCGCCAGCAGCGTAATTCCCGGGACTAGCGGGAACAATGAGCAGTTCTTC
-	TRBJ2-1	TRBD2	TRBV29-1	CSVPGLDAYEQFF	TGCAGCGTTCCCGGACTAGACGCTTATGAGCAGTTCTTC
-	TRBJ2-7	TRBD1	TRBV6-6	CASNIQGTGEQYF	TGTGCCAGCAACATACAGGGGACGGGGGAGCAGTACTTC
-	TRBJ1-2	-	TRBV9	CASSGTGGSKVDYGYTF	TGTGCCAGCAGCGGAACGGGGGGATCCAAGGTGGACTATGGCTACACCTTC
-	TRBJ2-2	TRBD2	TRBV19	CASTGLAATGELFF	TGTGCCAGTACGGGACTAGCGGCCACCGGGGAGCTGTTTTTT
once	TRBJ1-4	-	TRBV7-9	CASSLGAGVEKLFF	TGTGCCAGCAGCTTAGGGGCAGGGGTCGAAAAACTGTTTTTT
-	TRBJ1-1	-	TRBV11-3	CASSYRGMNTEAFF	TGTGCCAGCAGTTATCGGGGAATGAACACTGAAGCTTTCTTT
-	TRBJ2-5	TRBD2	TRBV7-2	CASSLLATSGRAGTQYF	TGTGCCAGCAGCTTATTGGCGACTAGCGGGAGGGCAGGGACCCAGTACTTC
-	TRBJ2-1	TRBD2	TRBV5-4	CASSLETSGRNEQFF	TGTGCCAGCAGCTTAGAGACTAGCGGGAGGAATGAGCAGTTCTTC
-	TRBJ2-1	TRBD2	TRBV14	CASSHPTTLAGGDEQFF	TGTGCCAGCAGCCATCCTACAACACTAGCGGGAGGGGATGAGCAGTTCTTC
-	TRBJ1-5	-	TRBV28	CASRTLSNQPQHF	TGTGCCAGCCGGACACTCAGCAATCAGCCCCAGCATTTT
-	TRBJ2-2	-	TRBV10-1	CASNQESGVFTGELFF	TGCGCCAGCAATCAGGAGTCAGGGGTTTTCACCGGGGAGCTGTTTTTT
-	TRBJ2-3	-	TRBV7-3	CASSSTGAPLSSDTQYF	TGTGCCAGCAGCTCGACCGGAGCTCCTTTAAGTTCCGATACGCAGTATTTT
-	TRBJ2-2	-	TRBV19	CASSQVPGELFF	TGTGCCAGTAGCCAGGTCCCCGGGGAGCTGTTTTTT
-	TRBJ2-1	TRBD2	TRBV7-9	CASSSLAGGSYNEQFF	TGTGCCAGCAGCTCGCTAGCGGGAGGGTCCTACAATGAGCAGTTCTTC
few	TRBJ2-7	TRBD1	TRBV6-5	CASSPGQFSPYEQYF	TGTGCCAGCAGCCCGGGACAGTTCTCCCCCTACGAGCAGTACTTC
-	TRBJ2-3	TRBD2	TRBV2	CASSTSGILDRGTDTQYF	TGTGCCTCCAGCACTAGCGGGATCTTGGATCGGGGCACAGATACGCAGTATTTT
-	TRBJ2-1	-	TRBV28	CASSPLAGLYNEQFF	TGTGCCAGCAGCCCACTTGCGGGACTCTACAATGAGCAGTTCTTC
-	TRBJ1-2	-	TRBV28	CASTLLVGGYGYTF	TGTGCCAGCACCCTTTTGGTAGGGGGCTATGGCTACACCTTC
-	TRBJ2-7	TRBD1	TRBV6-6	CASSRQGTSYEQYF	TGTGCCAGCAGTCGACAGGGGACCTCCTACGAGCAGTACTTC
-	TRBJ2-3	-	TRBV7-3	CASSSPGIDTQYF	TGTGCCAGCAGCTCCCCCGGGATTGATACGCAGTATTTT
once	TRBJ2-3	-	TRBV5-1	CASSSPPVGGADTQYF	TGCGCCAGCAGCTCCCCCCCAGTGGGGGGAGCGGATACGCAGTATTTT
-	TRBJ2-3	TRBD2	TRBV4-1	CASSPLAGSTDTQYF	TGCGCCAGCAGCCCTTTAGCGGGAAGCACAGATACGCAGTATTTT
-	TRBJ1-5	-	TRBV6-1	CASSDSQPQHF	TGTGCCAGCAGTGATAGTCAGCCCCAGCATTTT
-	TRBJ2-2	-	TRBV19	CASSPISTGELFF	TGTGCCAGTAGCCCCATCAGCACCGGGGAGCTGTTTTTT
-	TRBJ2-5	-	TRBV5-8	CASSLPAGGETQYF	TGTGCCAGCAGTTTGCCAGCGGGCGGAGAGACCCAGTACTTC
-	TRBJ2-4	-	TRBV29-1	CSVNIGGLAKNIQYF	TGCAGCGTAAACATCGGAGGATTAGCCAAAAACATTCAGTACTTC
-	TRBJ2-6	-	TRBV2	CATGQAGANVLTF	TGTGCCACCGGACAAGCTGGGGCCAACGTCCTGACTTTC
-	TRBJ2-7	-	TRBV27	CASSWNPQGFHEQYF	TGTGCCAGCAGTTGGAACCCACAGGGTTTCCACGAGCAGTACTTC
-	TRBJ1-2	TRBD1	TRBV18	CASSPRQGEGGYTF	TGTGCCAGCTCCCCCCGACAGGGGGAGGGAGGCTACACCTTC
-	TRBJ2-5	TRBD2	TRBV19	CASSLVLAGQETQYF	TGTGCCAGTAGCCTCGTACTAGCGGGGCAAGAGACCCAGTACTTC
-	TRBJ1-4	-	TRBV28	CATSPPGATNEKLFF	TGTGCCACCTCTCCCCCCGGTGCAACTAATGAAAAACTGTTTTTT
-	TRBJ2-2	TRBD1	TRBV28	CASRPTGSTGELFF	TGTGCCAGCAGACCGACAGGGTCCACCGGGGAGCTGTTTTTT
-	TRBJ1-2	-	TRBV28	CASRFRGSGYTF	TGTGCCAGCAGATTCCGAGGGAGTGGCTACACCTTC
-	TRBJ2-7	-	TRBV13	CASSSDFSYEQYF	TGTGCCAGCAGCTCCGACTTCTCCTACGAGCAGTACTTC
-	TRBJ2-3	-	TRBV4-1	CASSQGGAQYF	TGCGCCAGCAGCCAAGGGGGAGCGCAGTATTTT
-	TRBJ2-1	-	TRBV4-1	CASSQVGGPVNEQFF	TGCGCCAGCAGCCAAGTGGGGGGTCCGGTCAATGAGCAGTTCTTC
-	TRBJ2-7	TRBD1	TRBV27	CASSGTGDPYEQYF	TGTGCCAGCAGTGGGACAGGGGATCCCTACGAGCAGTACTTC
-	TRBJ1-2	TRBD1	TRBV7-9	CASSPGQRNYGYTF	TGTGCCAGCAGCCCGGGACAGCGGAACTATGGCTACACCTTC
-	TRBJ1-1	-	TRBV18	CASSPDRRNTEAFF	TGTGCCAGCTCACCCGACAGGAGGAACACTGAAGCTTTCTTT
-	TRBJ2-3	TRBD2	TRBV11-3	CASSQAGRDTQYF	TGTGCCAGCAGCCAAGCGGGGAGAGATACGCAGTATTTT
-	TRBJ2-3	-	TRBV27	CASSLGSGVFGDTQYF	TGTGCCAGCAGTTTAGGTTCAGGGGTGTTCGGAGATACGCAGTATTTT
-	TRBJ1-1	-	TRBV6-5	CASSYSIWGGTEAFF	TGTGCCAGCAGTTACTCGATTTGGGGGGGGACTGAAGCTTTCTTT
-	TRBJ2-2	TRBD2	TRBV9	CASSVSGSDTGELFF	TGTGCCAGCAGCGTCAGCGGGAGTGACACCGGGGAGCTGTTTTTT
-	TRBJ2-1	TRBD2	TRBV5-6	CASSTLAGGNRGSYNEQFF	TGTGCCAGCAGCACCCTAGCGGGCGGGAACCGTGGCTCCTACAATGAGCAGTTCTTC
-	TRBJ1-5	TRBD1	TRBV19	CASSGQGAYSNQPQHF	TGTGCCAGTAGTGGACAGGGGGCCTATAGCAATCAGCCCCAGCATTTT
-	TRBJ2-1	TRBD2	TRBV6-1	CASKRLAITDEQFF	TGTGCCAGCAAGAGACTAGCGATTACTGATGAGCAGTTCTTC